What follows are 12 T cell receptor beta chains derived from one specimen sequenced in a study of blood T cell repertoires in COVID-19. Clones were read by immunoSEQ multiplex PCR, and TCRdb kept only the in-frame ones, dropping some. The data contain just over 25,000 clones, roughly nine tenths of them seen just once; the ten biggest clones take up 7.6%. The sequencing sample was made of peripheral blood. These receptors were taken from a human donor in a cohort sampled during active COVID-19.

The chain has TRBV5-8 and TRBJ1-6; TRBD1 agrees at 8 bases. Trimming cost V 0 bases and J 9 bases; bases outside gene matches: 5. This CDR3 has 15 amino acids. CDR1 is SGHTS and CDR2 is YDEGEE in the germline V gene. For the CDR3, the DNA is TGTGCCAGCAGCTTGGGTGGACAGGGAAGTTCACCCCTCCACTTT. This codes for CASSLGGQGSSPLHF.

This clone has just one count. The chain recombines TRBV5-1 with TRBJ2-3, with 9 positions matching TRBD1. The CDR3 totals 14 residues. The ends lost 3 bases at V and 5 bases at J; junction bases unmatched: 4. Germline V gene data show CDR1 as SGHRS and CDR2 as YFSETQ. CDR3 protein: CASSWGTGIDTQYF. CDR3 coding DNA: TGCGCCAGCAGCTGGGGGACAGGGATAGATACGCAGTATTTT.

The V and J genes are TRBV6-2 or TRBV6-3 and TRBJ2-2; D may be TRBD2 (5 bases). The germline CDR1 and CDR2 sequences are MNHEY and SVGEGT. V was shortened by 2 bases and J by 6 bases, with 10 bases between the two germline ends. The CDR3 covers 14 residues. CDR3 residues: CASSYLAGPGELFF. CDR3 nucleotide sequence: TGTGCCAGCAGTTACCTAGCCGGGCCCGGGGAGCTGTTTTTT.

The V gene is TRBV5-1, the J gene TRBJ1-4; 7 nucleotides match TRBD1. J gave up 0 bases and V 5 bases, and 1 base lay outside the gene matches. The CDR3 covers 14 residues. Germline V gives CDR1 SGHRS, CDR2 YFSETQ. The chain's CDR3 is CASRQGATNEKLFF. Here the CDR3 DNA reads TGCGCCAGCAGGCAGGGGGCAACTAATGAAAAACTGTTTTTT.

The V gene is TRBV6-5, the J gene TRBJ1-5, with D maybe TRBD1 (6 bases). There are 15 residues in the CDR3. With 7 bases removed from V and 7 bases from J, the gap between germline ends came to 20 bases. Germline lookup yields CDR1 MNHEY and CDR2 SVGAGI. The CDR3 DNA reads as TGTGCCAGCAACACCAACCGACAGGCACCCCAGCCCCAGCATTTT. Protein: CASNTNRQAPQPQHF.

The chain links TRBV24-1 to TRBJ2-6; D unresolved. Germline V gene sequence: CDR1 KGHDR, CDR2 SFDVKD. Trimming shortened V by 3 bases and J by 0 bases, and 5 bases separated the two germline ends. This CDR3 has 15 amino acids. CDR3: CATSDASSGANVLTF. Here the CDR3 DNA reads TGTGCCACCAGTGATGCGAGCTCTGGGGCCAACGTCCTGACTTTC.

This sequence joins TRBV2 and TRBJ2-7, with D perhaps matching TRBD2 (7 bases). Per the germline V gene, CDR1 is SNHLY and CDR2 is FYNNEI. The V gene lost 10 bases and the J gene lost 0 bases, with 13 bases spanning the gap. CDR3 length: 13 amino acids. The CDR3 here is CANSGTSSYEQYF. In DNA form, the CDR3 reads TGTGCCAACAGCGGGACAAGCTCCTACGAGCAGTACTTC. The full variable domain, rest sourced from reference TRBV2 and TRBJ2-7, is EPEVTQTPSHQVTQMGQEVILRCVPISNHLYFYWYRQILGQKVEFLVSFYNNEISEKSEIFDDQFSVERPDGSNFTLKIRSTKLEDSAMYFCANSGTSSYEQYFGPGTRLTVT.

This rearrangement joins TRBV2 to TRBJ1-5, with D perhaps matching TRBD1 (6 bases). Trimming removed 4 bases at V and 7 bases at J, with 17 bases between. Looked up from germline, CDR1 is SNHLY and CDR2 is FYNNEI. This CDR3 spans 15 amino acids. CDR3: CASSVSPGVSQPQHF. The DNA of the CDR3 is TGTGCCAGCAGTGTATCCCCAGGGGTTAGCCAGCCCCAGCATTTT. Looking up the rest from reference TRBV2 and TRBJ1-5 gives the full variable domain: EPEVTQTPSHQVTQMGQEVILRCVPISNHLYFYWYRQILGQKVEFLVSFYNNEISEKSEIFDDQFSVERPDGSNFTLKIRSTKLEDSAMYFCASSVSPGVSQPQHFGDGTRLSIL.

The chain employs TRBV4-1 and TRBJ2-1; 7 bases line up with TRBD2. The CDR3 is made up of 16 amino acids. V shed 1 base, J shed 3 bases, and the junction held 6 bases outside the gene matches. Germline V gene data show CDR1 as MGHRA and CDR2 as YSYEKL. The CDR3 sequence: CASSQVRLAVYNEQFF. The CDR3 DNA follows: TGCGCCAGCAGCCAAGTCCGGCTAGCGGTCTACAATGAGCAGTTCTTC.

The J gene is TRBJ2-2, the V gene TRBV7-5; the D segment call TRBD2 is taken from the table without a DNA check. TRBV7-5 is labeled a pseudogene. This CDR3 contains 18 residues. The CDR3, as DNA: TGTGCCAGAAGCACGGGACTAGCGGGAGAGCCGAACACCGGGGAGCTGTTTTTT. Its translation: CARSTGLAGEPNTGELFF.

The CDR3 reads CASSPRLGGGAVHSYNEQFF. The CDR3 bases are TGTGCCAGTAGTCCACGTCTGGGCGGGGGGGCCGTTCACTCCTACAATGAGCAGTTCTTC. The chain is built from TRBV19 and TRBJ2-1, with 9 bases that match TRBD2. This CDR3 is built from 20 residues. The J segment lost 0 bases and the V segment lost 5 bases, leaving 17 bases of the junction unmatched. Germline CDR1 LNHDA, CDR2 SQIVND (reference sequence).

The rearrangement links TRBV7-9 to TRBJ2-7, with TRBD1 identical over 8 bases. CDR1 and CDR2 from the germline V gene are SEHNR and FQNEAQ (reference sequence). V lost 1 base to trimming and J lost 7 bases; unmatched junction nucleotides: 6. There are 14 residues in the CDR3. The CDR3 region has the DNA TGTGCCAGCAGCTTAGGGCAGGGGGCGGGAGAGCAGTACTTC. It is translated as CASSLGQGAGEQYF.